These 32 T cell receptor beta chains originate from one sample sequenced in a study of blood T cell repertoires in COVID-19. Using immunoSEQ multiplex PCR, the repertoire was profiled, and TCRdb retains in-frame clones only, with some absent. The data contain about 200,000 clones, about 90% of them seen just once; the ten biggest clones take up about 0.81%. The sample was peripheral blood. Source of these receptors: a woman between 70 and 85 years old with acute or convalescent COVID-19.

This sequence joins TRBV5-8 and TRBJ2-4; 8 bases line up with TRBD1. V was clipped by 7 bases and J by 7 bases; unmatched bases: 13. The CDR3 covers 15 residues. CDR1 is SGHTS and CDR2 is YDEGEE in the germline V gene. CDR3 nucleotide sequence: TGTGCCAGCGTTCGGACGACAGGGGAACGGAACATTCAGTACTTC. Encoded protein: CASVRTTGERNIQYF.

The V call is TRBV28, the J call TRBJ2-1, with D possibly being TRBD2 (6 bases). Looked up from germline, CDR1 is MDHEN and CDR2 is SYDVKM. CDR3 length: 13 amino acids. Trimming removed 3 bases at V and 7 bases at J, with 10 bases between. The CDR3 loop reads CASSLSGRNEQFF. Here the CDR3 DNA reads TGTGCCAGCAGTTTGTCGGGGAGGAATGAGCAGTTCTTC.

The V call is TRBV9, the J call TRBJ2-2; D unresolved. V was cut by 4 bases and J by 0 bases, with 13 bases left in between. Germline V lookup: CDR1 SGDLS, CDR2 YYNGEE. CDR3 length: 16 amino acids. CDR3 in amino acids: CASSLPRPANTGELFF. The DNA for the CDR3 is TGTGCCAGCAGCCTCCCGAGGCCCGCGAACACCGGGGAGCTGTTTTTT.

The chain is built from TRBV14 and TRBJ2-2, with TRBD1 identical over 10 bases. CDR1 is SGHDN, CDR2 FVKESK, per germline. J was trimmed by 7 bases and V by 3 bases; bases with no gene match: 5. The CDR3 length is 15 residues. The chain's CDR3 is CASSHLGQGYGELFF. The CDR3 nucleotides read TGTGCCAGCAGCCACCTGGGACAGGGGTACGGGGAGCTGTTTTTT.

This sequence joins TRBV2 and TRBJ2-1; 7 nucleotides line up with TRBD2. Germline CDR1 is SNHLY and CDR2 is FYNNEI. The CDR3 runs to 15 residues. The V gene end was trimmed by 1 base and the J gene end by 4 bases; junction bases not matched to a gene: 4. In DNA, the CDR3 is TGTGCCAGCAGTGAAGGGCTAGCGGAGTACAATGAGCAGTTCTTC. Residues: CASSEGLAEYNEQFF. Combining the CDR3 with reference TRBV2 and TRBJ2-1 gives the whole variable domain EPEVTQTPSHQVTQMGQEVILRCVPISNHLYFYWYRQILGQKVEFLVSFYNNEISEKSEIFDDQFSVERPDGSNFTLKIRSTKLEDSAMYFCASSEGLAEYNEQFFGPGTRLTVL.

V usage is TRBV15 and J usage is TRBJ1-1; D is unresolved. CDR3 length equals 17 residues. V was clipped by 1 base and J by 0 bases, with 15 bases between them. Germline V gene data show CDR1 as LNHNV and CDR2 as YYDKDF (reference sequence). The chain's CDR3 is CATSRGKGGRLNTEAFF. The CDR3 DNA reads TGTGCCACCAGCAGAGGGAAAGGAGGGCGGTTGAACACTGAAGCTTTCTTT.

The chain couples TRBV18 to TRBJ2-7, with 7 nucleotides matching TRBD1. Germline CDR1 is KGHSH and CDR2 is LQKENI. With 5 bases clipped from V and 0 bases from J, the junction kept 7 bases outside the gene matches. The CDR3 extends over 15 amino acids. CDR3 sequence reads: CASSAGTVASYEQYF. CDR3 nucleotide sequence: TGTGCCAGCTCAGCCGGGACAGTAGCCTCCTACGAGCAGTACTTC. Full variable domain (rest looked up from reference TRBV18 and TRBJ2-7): NAGVMQNPRHLVRRRGQEARLRCSPMKGHSHVYWYRQLPEEGLKFMVYLQKENIIDESGMPKERFSAEFPKEGPSILRIQQVVRGDSAAYFCASSAGTVASYEQYFGPGTRLTVT.

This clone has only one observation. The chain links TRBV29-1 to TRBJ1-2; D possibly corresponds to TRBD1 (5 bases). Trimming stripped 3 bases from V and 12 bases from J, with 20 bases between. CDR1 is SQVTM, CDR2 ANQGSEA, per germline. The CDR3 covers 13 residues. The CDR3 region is CSVDANMGGEDTF. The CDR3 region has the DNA TGCAGCGTTGACGCCAACATGGGAGGGGAGGACACCTTC. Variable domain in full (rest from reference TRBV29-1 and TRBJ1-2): SAVISQKPSRDICQRGTSLTIQCQVDSQVTMMFWYRQQPGQSLTLIATANQGSEATYESGFVIDKFPISRPNLTFSTLTVSNMSPEDSSIYLCSVDANMGGEDTFGSGTRLTVV.

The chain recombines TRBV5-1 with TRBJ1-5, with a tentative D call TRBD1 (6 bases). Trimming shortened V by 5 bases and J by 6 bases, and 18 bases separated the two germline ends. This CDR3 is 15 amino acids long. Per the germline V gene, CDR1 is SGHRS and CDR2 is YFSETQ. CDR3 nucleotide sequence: TGCGCCAGCAGTTCGCTACCAGGGGTAGGTCAGCCCCAGCATTTT. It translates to CASSSLPGVGQPQHF.

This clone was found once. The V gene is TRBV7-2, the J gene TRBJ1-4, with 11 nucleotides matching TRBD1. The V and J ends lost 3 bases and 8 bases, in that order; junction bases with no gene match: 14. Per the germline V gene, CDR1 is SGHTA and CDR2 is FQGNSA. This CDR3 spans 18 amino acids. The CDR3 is CASSFSGTGGAFGEKLFF. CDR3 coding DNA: TGTGCCAGCAGCTTCTCCGGGACAGGGGGAGCATTTGGGGAAAAACTGTTTTTT.

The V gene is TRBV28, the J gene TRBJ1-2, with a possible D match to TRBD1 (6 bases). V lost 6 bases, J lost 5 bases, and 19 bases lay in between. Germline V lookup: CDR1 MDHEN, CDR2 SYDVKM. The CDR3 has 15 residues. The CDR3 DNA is TGTGCCAGCAGAGGAACGGGACACACGCATTATGGCTACACCTTC. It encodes CASRGTGHTHYGYTF.

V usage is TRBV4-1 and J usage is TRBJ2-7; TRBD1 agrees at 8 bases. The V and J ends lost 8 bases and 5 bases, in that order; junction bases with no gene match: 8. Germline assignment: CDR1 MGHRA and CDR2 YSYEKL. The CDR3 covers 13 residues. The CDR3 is CASGGTDRDEQYF. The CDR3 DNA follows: TGCGCCAGCGGTGGAACGGACAGGGACGAGCAGTACTTC.

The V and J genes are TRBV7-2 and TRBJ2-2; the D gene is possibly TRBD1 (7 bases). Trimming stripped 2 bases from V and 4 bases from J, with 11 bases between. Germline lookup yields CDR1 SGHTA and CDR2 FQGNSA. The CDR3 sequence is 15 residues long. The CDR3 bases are TGTGCCAGCAGCTTACGGAGGGGGCGCACCGGGGAGCTGTTTTTT. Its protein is CASSLRRGRTGELFF.

CDR3 sequence reads: CASSLGRQAYGYTF. CDR3 nucleotides: TGTGCCAGCAGCTTAGGCCGACAGGCATATGGCTACACCTTC. The chain uses TRBV13 and TRBJ1-2, with D possibly TRBD1 on 6 matching bases. V was shortened by 0 bases and J by 5 bases, with 10 bases between the two germline ends. The CDR3 covers 14 residues. From germline, CDR1 is PRHDT and CDR2 FYEKMQ (reference sequence).

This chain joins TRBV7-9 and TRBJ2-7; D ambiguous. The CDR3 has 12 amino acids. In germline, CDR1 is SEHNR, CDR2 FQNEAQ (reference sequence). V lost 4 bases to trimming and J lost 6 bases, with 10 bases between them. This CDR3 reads CASSSPRGEQYF. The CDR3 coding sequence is TGTGCCAGCAGCTCCCCGAGAGGCGAGCAGTACTTC.

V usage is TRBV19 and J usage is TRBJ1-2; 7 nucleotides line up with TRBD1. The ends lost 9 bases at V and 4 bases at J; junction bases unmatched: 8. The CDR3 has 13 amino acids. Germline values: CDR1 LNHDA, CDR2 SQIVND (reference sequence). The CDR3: CASRATGIYGYTF. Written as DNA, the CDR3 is TGTGCCAGCCGAGCGACAGGGATCTATGGCTACACCTTC.

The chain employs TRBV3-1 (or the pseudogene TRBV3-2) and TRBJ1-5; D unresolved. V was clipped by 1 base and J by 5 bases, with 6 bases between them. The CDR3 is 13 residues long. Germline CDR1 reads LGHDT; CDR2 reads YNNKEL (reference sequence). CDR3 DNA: TGTGCCAGCAGCCAAGGTCCCGATCAGCCCCAGCATTTT. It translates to CASSQGPDQPQHF.

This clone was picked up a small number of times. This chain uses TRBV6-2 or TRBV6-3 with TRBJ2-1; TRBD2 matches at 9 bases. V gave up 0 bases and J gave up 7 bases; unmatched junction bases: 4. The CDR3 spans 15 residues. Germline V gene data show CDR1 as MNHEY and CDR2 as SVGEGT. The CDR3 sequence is CASSYSIAGANEQFF. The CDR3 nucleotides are TGTGCCAGCAGTTACTCAATAGCGGGGGCGAATGAGCAGTTCTTC.

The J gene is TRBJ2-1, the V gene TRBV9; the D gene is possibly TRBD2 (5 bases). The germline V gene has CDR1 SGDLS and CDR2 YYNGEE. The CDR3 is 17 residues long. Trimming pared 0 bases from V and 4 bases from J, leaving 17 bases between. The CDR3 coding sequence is TGTGCCAGCAGCGTAGCTTCGGACTCCTGGAAATACAATGAGCAGTTCTTC. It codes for CASSVASDSWKYNEQFF.

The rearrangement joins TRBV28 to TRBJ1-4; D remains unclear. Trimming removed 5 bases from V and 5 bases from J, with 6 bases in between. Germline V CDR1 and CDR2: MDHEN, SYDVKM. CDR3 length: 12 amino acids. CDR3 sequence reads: CASSPLNEKLFF. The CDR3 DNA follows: TGTGCCAGCAGTCCCCTAAATGAAAAACTGTTTTTT.

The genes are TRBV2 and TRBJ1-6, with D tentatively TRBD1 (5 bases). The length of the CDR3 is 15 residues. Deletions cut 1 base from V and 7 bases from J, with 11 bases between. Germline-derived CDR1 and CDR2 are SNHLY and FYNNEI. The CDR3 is CASSEGQGSNSPLHF. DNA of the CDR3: TGTGCCAGCAGTGAAGGCCAGGGTTCGAATTCACCCCTCCACTTT.

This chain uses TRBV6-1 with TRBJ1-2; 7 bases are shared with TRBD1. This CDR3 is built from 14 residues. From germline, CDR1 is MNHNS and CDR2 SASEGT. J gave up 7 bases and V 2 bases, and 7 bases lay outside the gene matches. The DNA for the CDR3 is TGTGCCAGCAGTGAATTAAACAGGGGATTTGGCTACACCTTC. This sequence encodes CASSELNRGFGYTF.

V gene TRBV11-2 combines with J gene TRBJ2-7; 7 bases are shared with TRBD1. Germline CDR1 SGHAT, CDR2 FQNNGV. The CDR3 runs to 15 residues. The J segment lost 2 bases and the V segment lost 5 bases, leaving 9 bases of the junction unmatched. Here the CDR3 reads CASSARWDSPYEQYF. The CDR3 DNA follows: TGTGCCAGCAGCGCTCGATGGGACAGTCCCTACGAGCAGTACTTC.

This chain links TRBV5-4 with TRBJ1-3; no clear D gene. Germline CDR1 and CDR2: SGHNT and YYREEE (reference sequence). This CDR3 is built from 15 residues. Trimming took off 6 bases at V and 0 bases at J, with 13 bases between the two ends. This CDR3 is CASKTTDGSGNTIYF. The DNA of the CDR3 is TGTGCCAGCAAGACAACTGACGGCTCTGGAAACACCATATATTTT.

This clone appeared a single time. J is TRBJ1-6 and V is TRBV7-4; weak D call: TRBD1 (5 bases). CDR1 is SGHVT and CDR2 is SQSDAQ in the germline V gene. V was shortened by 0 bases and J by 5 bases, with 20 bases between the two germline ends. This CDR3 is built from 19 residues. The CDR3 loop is CASSLARIPRANNNSPLHF. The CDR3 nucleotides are TGTGCCAGCAGCTTAGCGCGGATCCCCAGGGCCAATAATAATTCACCCCTCCACTTT.

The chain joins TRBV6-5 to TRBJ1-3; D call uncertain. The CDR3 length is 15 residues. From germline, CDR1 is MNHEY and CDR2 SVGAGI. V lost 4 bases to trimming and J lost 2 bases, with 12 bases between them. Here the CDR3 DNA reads TGTGCCAGCAGTTCACAGCGGGTGGCTGGAAACACCATATATTTT. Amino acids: CASSSQRVAGNTIYF.

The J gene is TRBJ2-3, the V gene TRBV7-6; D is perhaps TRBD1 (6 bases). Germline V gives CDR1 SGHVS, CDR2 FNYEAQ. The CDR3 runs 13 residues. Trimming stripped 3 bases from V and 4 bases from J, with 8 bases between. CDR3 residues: CASSFGGADTQYF. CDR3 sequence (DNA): TGTGCCAGCAGCTTTGGGGGCGCAGATACGCAGTATTTT.

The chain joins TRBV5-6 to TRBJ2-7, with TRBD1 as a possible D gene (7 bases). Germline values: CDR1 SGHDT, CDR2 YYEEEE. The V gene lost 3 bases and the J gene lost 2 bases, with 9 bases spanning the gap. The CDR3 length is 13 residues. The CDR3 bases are TGTGCCAGCAGCTCAGGGGGGCCCTACGAGCAGTACTTC. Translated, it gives CASSSGGPYEQYF.

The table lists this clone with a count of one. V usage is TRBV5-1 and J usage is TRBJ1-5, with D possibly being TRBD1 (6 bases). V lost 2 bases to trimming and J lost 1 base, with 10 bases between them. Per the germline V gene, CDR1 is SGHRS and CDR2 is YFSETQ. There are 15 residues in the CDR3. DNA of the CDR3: TGCGCCAGCAGCTTACAGGGTGGGAGCAATCAGCCCCAGCATTTT. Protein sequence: CASSLQGGSNQPQHF. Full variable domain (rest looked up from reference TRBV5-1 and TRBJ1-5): KAGVTQTPRYLIKTRGQQVTLSCSPISGHRSVSWYQQTPGQGLQFLFEYFSETQRNKGNFPGRFSGRQFSNSRSEMNVSTLELGDSALYLCASSLQGGSNQPQHFGDGTRLSIL.

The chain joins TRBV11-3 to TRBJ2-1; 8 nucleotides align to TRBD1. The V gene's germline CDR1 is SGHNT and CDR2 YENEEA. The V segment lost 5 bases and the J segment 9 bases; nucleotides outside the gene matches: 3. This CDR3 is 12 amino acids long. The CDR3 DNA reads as TGTGCCAGCAGCCCAGGGGGCGCTGAGCAGTTCTTC. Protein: CASSPGGAEQFF.

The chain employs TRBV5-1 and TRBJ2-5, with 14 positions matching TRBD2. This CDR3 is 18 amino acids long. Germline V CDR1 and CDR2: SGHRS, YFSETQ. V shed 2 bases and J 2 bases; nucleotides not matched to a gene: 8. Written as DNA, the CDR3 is TGCGCCAGCAGCTTAACCGGGACTAGCGGGAGTGGGCAAGAGACCCAGTACTTC. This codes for CASSLTGTSGSGQETQYF.

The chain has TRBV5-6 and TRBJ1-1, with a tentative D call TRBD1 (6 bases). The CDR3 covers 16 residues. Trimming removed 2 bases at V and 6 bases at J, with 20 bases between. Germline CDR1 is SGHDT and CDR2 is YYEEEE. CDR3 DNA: TGTGCCAGCAGCTTTAGAATGGTTTTGGGGGCCGCTGAAGCTTTCTTT. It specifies CASSFRMVLGAAEAFF.